This T cell receptor beta chain originates from a study of blood T cell repertoires in COVID-19. Generated by immunoSEQ multiplex PCR, the TCRdb table keeps only in-frame clones and is missing some. The repertoire includes fewer than 150,000 clones, 83% of them detected once, and more than 15% sits in the top ten. The clonotype was recovered from a man aged 30-40 years who had recovered from COVID-19. Sequencing was done on a sample of PBMCs or T cells enriched from blood (not recorded which).

The CDR3 nucleotides read TGCGCCAGCAGCGAGGACACCTACGAGCAGTACTTC. Its protein product is CASSEDTYEQYF. This chain uses TRBV5-1 with TRBJ2-7, with D possibly TRBD1 on 5 matching bases. The germline V gene encodes CDR1 SGHRS and CDR2 YFSETQ. The V end lost 4 bases, the J end lost 2 bases, and 7 bases lay between the germline ends. The CDR3 loop spans 12 amino acids.